This T cell receptor beta chain is drawn from a study of T cells in Graves' hyperthyroidism and ophthalmopathy. About the research overall: The initial diagnosis was the point when peripheral blood was collected, ahead of any treatment.

RNA transcripts yielded amplified TCR beta CDR3 regions. A first-round RT-PCR of the TCR CDR3 used the HTBI primer set. TCRdb recomputed calls from the multiplex PCR reads with MiXCR, one row per CDR3 protein. The data contain under 300,000 distinct CDR3 sequences, less than 30% of them singletons. Overall study results and limits: Peripheral blood also featured most of the thyroid clonotypes expanded above 0.001.

Germline CDR1 reads SGHRS; CDR2 reads YFSETQ. The CDR3 consists of 14 residues. The ends lost 7 bases at V and 0 bases at J; junction bases unmatched: 3. This clonotype was seen ten or more times. Its antigen is still unknown. The study left out patients who had uncontrolled infection, other autoimmune disease, pregnancy or lactation. Clinicians diagnosed patients from clinical symptoms, serum thyroxine and TRAb, thyroid ultrasound and orbital computed tomography. This rearrangement joins TRBV5-1 to TRBJ2-2; 7 nucleotides match TRBD1. Sequencing was performed on blood. The receptor comes from a man aged 35-49 years with Graves' hyperthyroidism that later progressed to Graves' ophthalmopathy. The CDR3 loop is CASQTGSNTGELFF. DNA of the CDR3: TGCGCCAGCCAGACAGGGTCGAACACCGGGGAGCTGTTTTTT.